One and the same sample provided the 3 T cell receptor beta chains below, sequenced in a study of blood T cell repertoires in COVID-19 (dated by TCRdb to the early 2020s). To prepare the library, the immunoSEQ multiplex PCR assay was applied. TCRdb obtained this table from immuneACCESS and retained in-frame rearrangements with V and J assigned. These tables miss some clones; where compared with another copy, unresolved V genes account for less than half of the shortfall, and the remainder is unexplained. This sample is represented by under 200,000 clones; around four fifths of them were singletons. The biggest ten clones account for about 5% of the sample. The sequencing sample was made of peripheral blood. Source of these receptors: a woman between 25 and 40 years old with acute or convalescent COVID-19.

The V gene is TRBV7-9, the J gene TRBJ2-2; the match to TRBD1 covers 8 bases. Germline-derived CDR1 and CDR2 are SEHNR and FQNEAQ (reference sequence). The trim removed 6 bases at V and 8 bases at J, leaving 8 bases unmatched. The CDR3 totals 14 residues. The CDR3, as DNA: TGTGCCAGCAGAGAGGACAGGGAAAAGGGGGAGCTGTTTTTT. This sequence encodes CASREDREKGELFF.

This clone was observed a few times. The rearrangement uses TRBV6-5 and TRBJ2-3, with TRBD1 identical over 7 bases. The germline gives CDR1 MNHEY, CDR2 SVGAGI. With 4 bases clipped from V and 2 bases from J, the junction kept 6 bases outside the gene matches. CDR3 length equals 15 residues. The CDR3 protein is CASSSLGQVTDTQYF. The CDR3 coding sequence is TGTGCCAGCAGTTCCCTCGGACAGGTCACAGATACGCAGTATTTT.

The J gene is TRBJ2-1, the V gene TRBV9; 9 nucleotides match TRBD1. The V gene end was trimmed by 5 bases and the J gene end by 6 bases; junction bases not matched to a gene: 9. Germline V CDR1 and CDR2: SGDLS, YYNGEE. The CDR3 has 15 residues. The CDR3 DNA sequence: TGTGCCAGCAGTACAGGGGGCGCATGGGCCAATGAGCAGTTCTTC. Encoded protein: CASSTGGAWANEQFF.